The sequence of this TCR beta chain was determined in a study of T-cell reconstitution after alpha-beta-depleted transplantation in children. Trimming left V 5 bases short and J 1 base short, with 9 bases between. The V gene's germline CDR1 is SGHTA and CDR2 FQGNSA. The CDR3 spans 13 residues. This clonotype has only a few counts. Unique molecular identifiers were incorporated when the TCRbeta library was constructed. TCRdb redid the calling of the PCR reads with MiXCR, one entry per CDR3 protein. The sample lists about 900,000 distinct CDR3 sequences; about 29% were seen once. The source material was PBMCs, mostly from graft donor cells, sampled 360 days after TCRalphabeta/CD19-depleted stem cell transplant. This sequence was found in a boy in the first two years of life who had a stem cell transplant for SCID, so the T cells may come from the graft donor. The chain carries TRBV7-2 and TRBJ2-7, with D uncertain. The CDR3: CASSIHGSYEQYF. In DNA form, the CDR3 reads TGTGCCAGCAGCATTCACGGGTCCTACGAGCAGTACTTC.